The source of this TCR beta chain is a study of T cells in Graves' hyperthyroidism and ophthalmopathy (dated by TCRdb to the late 2010s). A note on the overall study: Peripheral blood was collected at initial diagnosis, before any treatment. After blood sampling, hyperthyroidism patients were treated with methimazole at a starting dose of 30 mg daily, and ophthalmopathy patients were treated with high-dose intravenous methylprednisolone. TCR V-J signatures able to tell the groups apart were searched for in a discovery cohort of 100 patients, of whom roughly 42 had Graves' ophthalmopathy and about 55 had stable Graves' hyperthyroidism. Whether ophthalmopathy could be predicted prospectively was tested in an independent validation cohort made up of roughly 20 hyperthyroidism patients plus 17 patients who later progressed to ophthalmopathy. The roughly 100 discovery patients were divided at random into training and test sets in a 7:3 ratio. In addition, the study compared T-cell repertoires in thyroid tissue and in blood from five or six Graves' hyperthyroidism patients. TCR Vbeta CDR3 sequencing of roughly 140 peripheral blood samples (roughly 41 ophthalmopathy, 70 to 85 hyperthyroidism and roughly 17 progressor patients) is reported in the paper.

Graves' hyperthyroidism was defined as stable when no progression to ophthalmopathy occurred over 18 months of follow-up. The hyperthyroidism patients were between 18 and 65 years old and newly diagnosed, with a disease duration of less than 2 months. Any patient with an uncontrolled infection, another autoimmune disease, pregnancy or lactation was excluded. Diagnoses relied on clinical symptoms, serum thyroxine and TRAb, thyroid ultrasound and orbital computed tomography. Ficoll-Paque density gradient centrifugation was used to isolate PBMCs from about 10 ml of fresh peripheral blood. Trizol reagent was used to extract total RNA, and RNA quality was then checked on an Agilent 2100 Bioanalyzer. In its sample, this clonotype was seen many times. Its recognized antigen is unknown. Per-base quality was not reported, and no clone a single base away is much larger than it. From the germline V gene (reference sequence), CDR1 is DFQATT and CDR2 is SNEGSKA. Measured from the cysteine to the phenylalanine, the CDR3 is 15 residues long. Just the 45-base CDR3 DNA is kept, in frame starting at base 1. V is cut by 0 bases and J by 8 bases, and the space between the germline ends is 14 bases.

The TCR beta CDR3 regions were amplified from RNA transcripts. A first-round RT-PCR of the TCR CDR3 used the HTBI primer set with the Qiagen OneStep RT-PCR kit. Libraries were constructed in a second round of multiplex PCR, after which size selection and purification were performed. Libraries were sequenced paired-end with 100 bp reads on an Illumina HiSeq2000. The study's own analysis went as follows. Raw data were processed with SOAPnuke, discarding reads with adapters, uncalled bases, mean Phred below 15, or no exact constant-primer or identifier match. COPE v1.2.5 was used to merge the high-quality paired reads, and each unique nucleotide sequence was defined as a clonotype. MiTCR v1.1 was used to align the clonotypes against IMGT TRBV, TRBD and TRBJ reference segments. The analysis included only V-J combinations with a frequency above 0.0001, which together covered more than 98% of the repertoires. The TCS score was defined as F50 (clonal expansion) divided by E x V (chaos), with BLOSUM62-based TCRdist calculated between CDR3 peptides within each V-J. Welch's t-statistics and random forest reduced around 550 V-J features to fewer than 15, which were used in a naive Bayes classifier (R e1071). The raw public reads went through TCRdb reprocessing: fastp at Q25, MiXCR clone calling, in-frame beta chains kept. A single entry per CDR3 protein holds the most common genes and DNA from its merged rows. What appears here as the V and J calls and clone size reflects TCRdb's work, not the paper's. The sample contains around 450,000 distinct CDR3 sequences, around 16% of them found a single time. Together, the top ten hold 12% to 15% of the sample.

Study-wide findings and limitations: Most expanded thyroid clonotypes (frequency above 0.001) were also detected in blood, suggesting blood repertoires may reflect thyroid immune responses. A 13 V-J signature model separated ophthalmopathy from stable hyperthyroidism, with about 90% sensitivity and 81% to 82% specificity in cross-validation and 80%/75% in testing. Sample size was not statistically predetermined, and blinding of investigators to group allocation was not performed. In validation, the model predicted progression to ophthalmopathy a median of roughly 6.5 months before onset, with approximately 70% sensitivity and nearly 75% specificity.

The receptor chain draws on TRBV20-1 and TRBJ1-6; a confident D gene designation cannot be given. This clonotype was sampled from a young woman with Graves' hyperthyroidism. Sample: blood. The CDR3 amino acid sequence is: CSARDRAEGDSPLHF. The nucleotides read TGCAGTGCTAGAGATCGGGCAGAGGGCGATTCACCCCTCCACTTT.